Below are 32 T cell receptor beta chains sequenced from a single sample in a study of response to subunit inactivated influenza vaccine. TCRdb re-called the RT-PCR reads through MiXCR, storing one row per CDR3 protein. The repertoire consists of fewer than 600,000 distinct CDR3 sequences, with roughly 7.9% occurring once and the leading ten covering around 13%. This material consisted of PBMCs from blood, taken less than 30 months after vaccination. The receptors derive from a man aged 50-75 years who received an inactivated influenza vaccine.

The DNA of the CDR3 is TGCGCCAGCAGCCTAAGATCACAGGGCCCGCCAGATACGCAGTATTTT. Translated, it gives CASSLRSQGPPDTQYF. The rearrangement uses TRBV4-3 and TRBJ2-3; TRBD1 is a possible D gene (6 bases). Trimming pared 4 bases from V and 4 bases from J, leaving 18 bases between. Germline V gene sequence: CDR1 LGHNA, CDR2 YSLEER. The CDR3 sequence is 16 residues long.

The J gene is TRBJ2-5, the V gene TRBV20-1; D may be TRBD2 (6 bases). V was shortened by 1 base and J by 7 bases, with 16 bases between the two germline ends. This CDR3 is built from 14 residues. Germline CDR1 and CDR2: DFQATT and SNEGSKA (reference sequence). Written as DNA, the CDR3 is TGCAGTGCTAGAGTTTTAGCGGTCGCTGGGACCCAGTACTTC. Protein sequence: CSARVLAVAGTQYF.

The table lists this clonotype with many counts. The CDR3 here is CASSEGLNEQFF. The CDR3 DNA sequence: TGCGCCAGCAGTGAAGGCCTTAATGAGCAGTTCTTC. The chain couples TRBV10-2 to TRBJ2-1; no clear D. The CDR3 runs 12 residues. V was trimmed by 3 bases and J by 7 bases, leaving 7 bases between them. Germline V gene data show CDR1 as WSHSY and CDR2 as SAAADI.

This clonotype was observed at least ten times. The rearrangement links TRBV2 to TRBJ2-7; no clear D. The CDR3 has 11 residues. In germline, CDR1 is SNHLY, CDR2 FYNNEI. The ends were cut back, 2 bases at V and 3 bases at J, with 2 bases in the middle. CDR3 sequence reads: CASSEFYEQYF. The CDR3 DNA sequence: TGTGCCAGCAGTGAATTCTACGAGCAGTACTTC.

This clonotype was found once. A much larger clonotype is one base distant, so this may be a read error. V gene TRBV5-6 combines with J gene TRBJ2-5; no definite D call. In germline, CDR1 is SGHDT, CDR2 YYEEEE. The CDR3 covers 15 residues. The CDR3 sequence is CARSSSLGYQETQYF. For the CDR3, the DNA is TGTGCCAGAAGCTCCAGCCTAGGGTACCAAGAGACCCAGTACTTC.

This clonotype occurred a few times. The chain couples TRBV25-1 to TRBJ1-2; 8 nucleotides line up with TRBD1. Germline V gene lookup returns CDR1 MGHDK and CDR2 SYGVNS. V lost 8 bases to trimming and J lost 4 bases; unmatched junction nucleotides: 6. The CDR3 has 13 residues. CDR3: CASGTGSIYGYTF. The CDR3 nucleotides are TGTGCCAGCGGGACAGGCAGTATCTATGGCTACACCTTC.

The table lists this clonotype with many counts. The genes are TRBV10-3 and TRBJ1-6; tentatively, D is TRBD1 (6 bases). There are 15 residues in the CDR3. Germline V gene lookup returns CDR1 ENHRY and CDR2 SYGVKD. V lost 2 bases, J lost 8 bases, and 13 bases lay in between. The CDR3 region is CAISEGPRGDSPLHF. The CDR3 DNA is TGTGCCATCAGTGAGGGTCCCAGGGGAGATTCACCCCTCCACTTT.

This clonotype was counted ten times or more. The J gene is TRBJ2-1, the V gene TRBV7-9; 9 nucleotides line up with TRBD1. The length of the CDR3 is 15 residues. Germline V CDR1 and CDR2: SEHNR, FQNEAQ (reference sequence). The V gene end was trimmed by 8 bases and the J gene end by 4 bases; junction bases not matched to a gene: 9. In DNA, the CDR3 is TGTGCCAGCCCCCGTCCGGGGACAGGGTACAATGAGCAGTTCTTC. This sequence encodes CASPRPGTGYNEQFF.

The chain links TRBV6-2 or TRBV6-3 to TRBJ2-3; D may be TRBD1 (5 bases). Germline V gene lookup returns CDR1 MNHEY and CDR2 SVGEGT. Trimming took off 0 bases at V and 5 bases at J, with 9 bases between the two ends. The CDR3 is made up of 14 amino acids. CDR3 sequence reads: CASSYSIGEDTQYF. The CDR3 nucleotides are TGTGCCAGCAGTTACTCGATAGGGGAAGATACGCAGTATTTT.

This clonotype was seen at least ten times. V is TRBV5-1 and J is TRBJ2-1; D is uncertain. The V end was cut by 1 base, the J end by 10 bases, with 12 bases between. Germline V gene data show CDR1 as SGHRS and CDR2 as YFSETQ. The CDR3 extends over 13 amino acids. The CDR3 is CASSLNGAPEQFF. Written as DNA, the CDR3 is TGCGCCAGCAGCTTGAACGGTGCGCCAGAGCAGTTCTTC.

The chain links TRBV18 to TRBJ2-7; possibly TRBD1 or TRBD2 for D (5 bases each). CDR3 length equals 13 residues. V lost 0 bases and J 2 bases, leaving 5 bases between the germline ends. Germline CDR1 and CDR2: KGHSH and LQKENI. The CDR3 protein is CASSPPGAYEQYF. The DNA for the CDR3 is TGTGCCAGCTCACCACCGGGGGCCTACGAGCAGTACTTC. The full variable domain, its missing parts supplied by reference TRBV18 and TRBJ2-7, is NAGVMQNPRHLVRRRGQEARLRCSPMKGHSHVYWYRQLPEEGLKFMVYLQKENIIDESGMPKERFSAEFPKEGPSILRIQQVVRGDSAAYFCASSPPGAYEQYFGPGTRLTVT.

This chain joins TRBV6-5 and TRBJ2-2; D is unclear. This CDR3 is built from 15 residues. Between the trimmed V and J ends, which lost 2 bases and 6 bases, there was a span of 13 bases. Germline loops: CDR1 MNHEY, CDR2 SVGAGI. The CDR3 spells CASSYGVSGSGELFF. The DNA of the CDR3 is TGTGCCAGCAGTTACGGGGTGTCGGGTTCCGGGGAGCTGTTTTTT.

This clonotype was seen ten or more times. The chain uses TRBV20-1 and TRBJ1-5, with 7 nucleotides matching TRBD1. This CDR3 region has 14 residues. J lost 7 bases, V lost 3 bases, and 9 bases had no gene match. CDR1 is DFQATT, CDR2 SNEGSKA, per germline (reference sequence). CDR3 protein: CSASRTGIGQPQHF. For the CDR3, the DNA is TGCAGTGCTAGTCGGACAGGAATAGGGCAGCCCCAGCATTTT.

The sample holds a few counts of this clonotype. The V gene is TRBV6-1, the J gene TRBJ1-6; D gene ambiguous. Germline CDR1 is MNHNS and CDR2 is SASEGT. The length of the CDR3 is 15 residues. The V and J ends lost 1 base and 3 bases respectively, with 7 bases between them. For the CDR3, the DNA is TGTGCCAGCAGTGAAGTGGGCAGCTATAATTCACCCCTCCACTTT. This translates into CASSEVGSYNSPLHF.

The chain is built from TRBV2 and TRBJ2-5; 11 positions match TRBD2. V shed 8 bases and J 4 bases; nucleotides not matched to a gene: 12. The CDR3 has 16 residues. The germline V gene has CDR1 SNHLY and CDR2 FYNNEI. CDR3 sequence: CASGGLAGGLGETQYF. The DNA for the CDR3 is TGTGCCAGCGGCGGGCTAGCGGGGGGCCTTGGAGAGACCCAGTACTTC.

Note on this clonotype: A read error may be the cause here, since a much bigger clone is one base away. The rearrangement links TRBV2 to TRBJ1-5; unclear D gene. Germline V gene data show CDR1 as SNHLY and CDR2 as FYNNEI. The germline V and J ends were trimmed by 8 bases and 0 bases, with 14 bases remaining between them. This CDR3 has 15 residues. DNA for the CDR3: TGTGCCAGCGGCTCACACGAGCATAGCAATCAGCCCCAGCATTTT. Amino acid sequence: CASGSHEHSNQPQHF.

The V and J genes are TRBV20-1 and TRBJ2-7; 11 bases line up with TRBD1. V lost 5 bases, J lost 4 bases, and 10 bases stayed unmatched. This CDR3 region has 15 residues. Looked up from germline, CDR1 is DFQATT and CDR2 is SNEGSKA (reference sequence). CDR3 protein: CSAPDRGLTVYEQYF. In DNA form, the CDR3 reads TGCAGTGCTCCGGACAGGGGGCTAACGGTTTACGAGCAGTACTTC.

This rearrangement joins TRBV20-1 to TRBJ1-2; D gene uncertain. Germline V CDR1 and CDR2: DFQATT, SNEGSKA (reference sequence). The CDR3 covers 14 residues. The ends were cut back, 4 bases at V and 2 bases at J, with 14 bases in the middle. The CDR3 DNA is TGCAGTGCTACCCACCGGACGACCAACTATGGCTACACCTTC. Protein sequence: CSATHRTTNYGYTF.

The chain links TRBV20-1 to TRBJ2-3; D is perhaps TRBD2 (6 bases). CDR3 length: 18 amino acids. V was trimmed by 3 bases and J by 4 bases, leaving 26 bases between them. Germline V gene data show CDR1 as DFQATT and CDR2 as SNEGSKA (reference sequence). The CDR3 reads CSARTWVAGPWGSDTQYF. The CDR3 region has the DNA TGCAGTGCTAGGACTTGGGTGGCGGGGCCTTGGGGCTCAGATACGCAGTATTTT.

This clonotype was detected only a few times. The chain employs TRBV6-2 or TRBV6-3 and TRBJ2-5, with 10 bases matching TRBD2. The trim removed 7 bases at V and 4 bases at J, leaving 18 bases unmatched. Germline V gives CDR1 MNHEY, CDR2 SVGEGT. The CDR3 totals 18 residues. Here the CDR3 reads CASIPGTSATHSGETQYF. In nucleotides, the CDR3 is TGTGCCAGCATCCCCGGGACTAGCGCGACTCATTCGGGAGAGACCCAGTACTTC.

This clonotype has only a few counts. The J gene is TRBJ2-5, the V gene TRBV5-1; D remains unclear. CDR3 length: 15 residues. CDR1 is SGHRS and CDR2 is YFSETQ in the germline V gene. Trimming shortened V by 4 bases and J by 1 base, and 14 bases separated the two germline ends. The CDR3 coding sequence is TGCGCCAGCAGCCCGGCTATCGGCCCCCAAGAGACCCAGTACTTC. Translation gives CASSPAIGPQETQYF.

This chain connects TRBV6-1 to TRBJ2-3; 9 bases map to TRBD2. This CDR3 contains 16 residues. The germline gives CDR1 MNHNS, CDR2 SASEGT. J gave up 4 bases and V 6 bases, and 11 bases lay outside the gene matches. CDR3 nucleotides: TGTGCCAGCAGCCGGCTTGGGCGGGGGGGATCAGATACGCAGTATTTT. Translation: CASSRLGRGGSDTQYF.

The CDR3 DNA follows: TGCAGTGCTGCCCGACAGGGGAACACTGAAGCTTTCTTT. Its protein product is CSAARQGNTEAFF. The chain couples TRBV20-1 to TRBJ1-1, with TRBD1 identical over 7 bases. Per germline, CDR1 DFQATT and CDR2 SNEGSKA (reference sequence). The CDR3 runs 13 residues. J was trimmed by 1 base and V by 5 bases; bases with no gene match: 4.

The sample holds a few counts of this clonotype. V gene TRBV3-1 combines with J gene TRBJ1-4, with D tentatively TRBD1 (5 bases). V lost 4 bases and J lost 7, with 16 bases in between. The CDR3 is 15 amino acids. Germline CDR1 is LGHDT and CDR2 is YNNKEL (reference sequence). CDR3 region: CASSLRRGSVEKLFF. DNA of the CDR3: TGTGCCAGCAGCCTGAGGAGGGGCTCAGTTGAAAAACTGTTTTTT.

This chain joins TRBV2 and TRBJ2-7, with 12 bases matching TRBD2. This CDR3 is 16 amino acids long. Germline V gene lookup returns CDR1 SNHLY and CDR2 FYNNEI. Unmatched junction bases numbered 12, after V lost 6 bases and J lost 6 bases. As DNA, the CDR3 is TGTGCCAGCAGCCCTCTCCCTAGCGGGAGGGTCGGCGAGCAGTACTTC. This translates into CASSPLPSGRVGEQYF.

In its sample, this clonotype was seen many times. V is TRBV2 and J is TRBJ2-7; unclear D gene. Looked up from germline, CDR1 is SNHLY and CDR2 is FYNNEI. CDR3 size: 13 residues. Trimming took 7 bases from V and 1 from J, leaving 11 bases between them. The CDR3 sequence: CASKPRQSYEQYF. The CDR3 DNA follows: TGTGCCAGCAAGCCGAGGCAGTCCTACGAGCAGTACTTC. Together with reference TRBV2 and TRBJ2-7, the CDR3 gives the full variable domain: EPEVTQTPSHQVTQMGQEVILRCVPISNHLYFYWYRQILGQKVEFLVSFYNNEISEKSEIFDDQFSVERPDGSNFTLKIRSTKLEDSAMYFCASKPRQSYEQYFGPGTRLTVT.

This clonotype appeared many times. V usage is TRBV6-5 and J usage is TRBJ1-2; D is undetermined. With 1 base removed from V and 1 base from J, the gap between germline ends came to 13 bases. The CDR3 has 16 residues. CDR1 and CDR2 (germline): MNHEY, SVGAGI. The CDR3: CASSYFAAKDNYGYTF. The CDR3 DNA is TGTGCCAGCAGTTACTTCGCAGCTAAGGATAACTATGGCTACACCTTC.

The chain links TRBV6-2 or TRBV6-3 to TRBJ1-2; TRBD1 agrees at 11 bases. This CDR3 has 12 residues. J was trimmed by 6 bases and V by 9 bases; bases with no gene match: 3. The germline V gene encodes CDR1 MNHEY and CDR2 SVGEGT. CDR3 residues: CASLDRGHGYTF. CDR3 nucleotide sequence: TGTGCCAGTTTGGACAGGGGGCATGGCTACACCTTC.

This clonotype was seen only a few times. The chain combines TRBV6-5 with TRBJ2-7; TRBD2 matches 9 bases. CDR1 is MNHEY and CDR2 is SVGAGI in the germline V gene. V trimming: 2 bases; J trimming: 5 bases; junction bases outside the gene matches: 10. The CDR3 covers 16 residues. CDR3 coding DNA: TGTGCCAGCAGTTACGGAGTGGGACTAGCAGAAGACGAGCAGTACTTC. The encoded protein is CASSYGVGLAEDEQYF.

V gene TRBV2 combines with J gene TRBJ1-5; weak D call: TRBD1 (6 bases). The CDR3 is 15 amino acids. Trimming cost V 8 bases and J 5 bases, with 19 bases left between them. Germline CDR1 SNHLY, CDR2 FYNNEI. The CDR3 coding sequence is TGTGCCAGCCAATTAGAACAGGGAGTGGATCAGCCCCAGCATTTT. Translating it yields CASQLEQGVDQPQHF.

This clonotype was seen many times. The CDR3 loop reads CASSLVFSGYGTQYF. The CDR3 DNA reads TGTGCCAGCAGCTTAGTCTTCTCGGGATACGGGACCCAGTACTTC. This sequence joins TRBV7-9 and TRBJ2-5; D perhaps matches TRBD2 (5 bases). The CDR3 covers 15 residues. V shed 1 base and J shed 7 bases, with 16 bases lying between them. Per the germline V gene, CDR1 is SEHNR and CDR2 is FQNEAQ (reference sequence). Full variable domain (remainder filled in from reference TRBV7-9 and TRBJ2-5): DTGVSQNPRHKITKRGQNVTFRCDPISEHNRLYWYRQTLGQGPEFLTYFQNEAQLEKSRLLSDRFSAERPKGSFSTLEIQRTEQGDSAMYLCASSLVFSGYGTQYFGPGTRLLVL.

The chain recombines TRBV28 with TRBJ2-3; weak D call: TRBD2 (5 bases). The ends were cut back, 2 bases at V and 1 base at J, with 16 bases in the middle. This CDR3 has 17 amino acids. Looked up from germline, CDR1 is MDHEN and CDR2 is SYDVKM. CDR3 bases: TGTGCCAGCAGTTTAGAGAAATTAAGCGGCGGCACAGATACGCAGTATTTT. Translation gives CASSLEKLSGGTDTQYF.